This T cell receptor beta chain appears in the sequencing data of a study of T cell responses to AZD1222 COVID-19 vaccine. In its sample, this clone was seen once. The data were produced by immunoSEQ multiplex PCR, yet TCRdb's version contains in-frame clones alone and is incomplete. The sample lists around 140,000 clones, 80% to 95% occurring once. The CDR3 has 14 amino acids. Germline-derived CDR1 and CDR2 are SGDLS and YYNGEE. Trimming removed 2 bases from V and 4 bases from J, with 10 bases in between. The TCR sequence derives from an adult who received the AZD1222 COVID-19 vaccine. Sequencing was performed on peripheral blood, taken 28 days after the second AZD1222 dose. The chain joins TRBV9 to TRBJ1-3; TRBD1 is a possible D gene (5 bases). The CDR3 coding sequence is TGTGCCAGCAGCGTTTCCGGGGCCGGAAACACCATATATTTT. It yields the protein CASSVSGAGNTIYF. Drawing the rest from reference TRBV9 and TRBJ1-3, the complete variable domain is DSGVTQTPKHLITATGQRVTLRCSPRSGDLSVYWYQQSLDQGLQFLIQYYNGEERAKGNILERFSAQQFPDLHSELNLSSLELGDSALYFCASSVSGAGNTIYFGEGSWLTVV.